The next 21 T cell receptor beta chains were all read from a single sample in a study of OX40 agonist ivuxolimab in advanced cancers. The repertoire was sequenced with immunoSEQ multiplex PCR; TCRdb's copy has only in-frame clones and lacks some. The sample consists of around 62,000 clones, roughly 90% of them appearing once. The sample in question was CD4+ or CD8+ T cells sorted from blood, obtained in a trial of the OX40 agonist ivuxolimab. The receptors here all came from an adult with an advanced solid tumor such as melanoma, head and neck, liver or kidney cancer.

The genes are TRBV6-6 and TRBJ1-1; possibly TRBD1 for D (6 bases). Germline loops: CDR1 MNHNY, CDR2 SVGAGI (reference sequence). The V and J ends lost 6 bases and 3 bases respectively, with 11 bases between them. The CDR3 runs 13 residues. CDR3 sequence reads: CASSRTVDTEAFF. The CDR3 DNA follows: TGTGCCAGCAGCCGGACAGTCGACACTGAAGCTTTCTTT.

The CDR3 bases are TGTGCCAGCAGTTTAGTGCAAAGGGGGACTGAAGCTTTCTTT. Translated, it gives CASSLVQRGTEAFF. V and J are TRBV28 and TRBJ1-1; tentatively, D is TRBD1 (6 bases). The CDR3 is 14 amino acids. Trimming took 2 bases from V and 5 from J, leaving 12 bases between them. Germline CDR1 MDHEN, CDR2 SYDVKM.

The rearrangement uses TRBV10-3 and TRBJ1-4, with D possibly TRBD1 on 5 matching bases. The germline V and J ends were trimmed by 6 bases and 0 bases, with 8 bases remaining between them. CDR1 ENHRY and CDR2 SYGVKD come from the germline V gene. This CDR3 has 14 residues. As DNA, the CDR3 is TGTGCCATCAGAGGGACGGCAACTAATGAAAAACTGTTTTTT. Amino acids: CAIRGTATNEKLFF.

The sample holds a few counts of this clone. The V gene is TRBV4-2, the J gene TRBJ1-4, with a tentative D call TRBD1 (6 bases). The V end lost 0 bases, the J end lost 3 bases, and 11 bases lay between the germline ends. Germline-derived CDR1 and CDR2 are LGHNA and YNFKEQ. The CDR3 runs 16 residues. This CDR3 is CASSQEGGKANEKLFF. As DNA, the CDR3 is TGTGCCAGCAGCCAAGAAGGGGGAAAGGCTAATGAAAAACTGTTTTTT.

V is TRBV19 and J is TRBJ2-1, with 11 nucleotides matching TRBD2. This CDR3 is 17 amino acids long. Germline V gives CDR1 LNHDA, CDR2 SQIVND (reference sequence). The V and J ends lost 3 bases and 1 base, in that order; junction bases with no gene match: 5. CDR3 nucleotide sequence: TGTGCCAGTAGTATTGCTACTAGCGGGAGATCCTACAATGAGCAGTTCTTC. Translated: CASSIATSGRSYNEQFF.

The genes are TRBV11-2 and TRBJ1-3; D is uncertain. Trimming removed 4 bases at V and 4 bases at J, with 8 bases between. The CDR3 is 13 residues long. Per germline, CDR1 SGHAT and CDR2 FQNNGV. CDR3 in amino acids: CASSSSPGNTIYF. Here the CDR3 DNA reads TGTGCCAGCAGCTCGTCCCCCGGAAACACCATATATTTT. Full variable domain (missing parts from reference TRBV11-2 and TRBJ1-3): EAGVAQSPRYKIIEKRQSVAFWCNPISGHATLYWYQQILGQGPKLLIQFQNNGVVDDSQLPKDRFSAERLKGVDSTLKIQPAKLEDSAVYLCASSSSPGNTIYFGEGSWLTVV.

This sequence joins TRBV6-4 and TRBJ2-7; 7 positions agree with TRBD1. With V trimmed by 5 bases and J by 5 bases, 6 bases remained unmatched. CDR1 and CDR2 from the germline V gene are MRHNA and SNTAGT. The CDR3 has 13 residues. CDR3 nucleotide sequence: TGTGCCAGCAGTCTGACAGGGAACCACGAGCAGTACTTC. This sequence encodes CASSLTGNHEQYF.

The V and J genes are TRBV7-7 and TRBJ2-5, with D uncertain. CDR1 and CDR2 from the germline V gene are SSHAT and FNYEAQ (reference sequence). There are 16 residues in the CDR3. The V and J ends lost 5 bases and 5 bases respectively, with 21 bases between them. The CDR3 loop is CASSPGRSVRSETQYF. Written as DNA, the CDR3 is TGTGCCAGCAGCCCCGGAAGAAGTGTTCGCTCGGAGACCCAGTACTTC.

This chain links TRBV4-3 with TRBJ1-4; 7 positions agree with TRBD1. V gave up 4 bases and J gave up 3 bases; unmatched junction bases: 8. Germline loops: CDR1 LGHNA, CDR2 YSLEER. The CDR3 runs to 16 residues. Here the CDR3 DNA reads TGCGCCAGCAGCCGGGGGCTGACAGGGCCTAATGAAAAACTGTTTTTT. Translated: CASSRGLTGPNEKLFF.

This clone came up once. V usage is TRBV2 and J usage is TRBJ2-7; maybe TRBD2 (6 bases). CDR1 is SNHLY and CDR2 is FYNNEI in the germline V gene. V dropped 8 bases and J dropped 3 bases, with 14 bases sitting between them. The CDR3 consists of 13 residues. The CDR3 bases are TGTGCCAGCGAGTTGCTGCGGGGCTACGAGCAGTACTTC. It specifies CASELLRGYEQYF.

This clone has more than one count but fewer than ten. This sequence joins TRBV29-1 and TRBJ1-1; D ambiguous. The V gene lost 0 bases and the J gene lost 0 bases, with 5 bases spanning the gap. Germline CDR1 and CDR2: SQVTM and ANQGSEA. This CDR3 has 13 amino acids. The CDR3 loop reads CSVEEFLNTEAFF. The DNA for the CDR3 is TGCAGCGTTGAAGAATTCCTGAACACTGAAGCTTTCTTT.

This chain joins TRBV4-1 and TRBJ2-6; maybe TRBD1 (5 bases). V was cut by 1 base and J by 1 base, with 5 bases left in between. CDR3 length: 15 amino acids. Germline V gene lookup returns CDR1 MGHRA and CDR2 YSYEKL. The CDR3 loop is CASSQAGSGANVLTF. CDR3 DNA sequence: TGCGCCAGCAGCCAAGCAGGGTCTGGGGCCAACGTCCTGACTTTC.

The chain carries TRBV29-1 and TRBJ2-6; D uncertain. The germline gives CDR1 SQVTM, CDR2 ANQGSEA. Trimming removed 5 bases at V and 0 bases at J, with 5 bases between. This CDR3 has 13 residues. CDR3 sequence: CSVTSSGANVLTF. The DNA for the CDR3 is TGCAGCGTTACGAGCTCTGGGGCCAACGTCCTGACTTTC.

The chain links TRBV6-4 to TRBJ1-1; 8 bases line up with TRBD1. The CDR3 has 15 amino acids. After removal of 3 bases from V and 6 bases from J, the junction contained 9 bases not matched to a gene. CDR1 is MRHNA and CDR2 is SNTAGT in the germline V gene. DNA of the CDR3: TGTGCCAGCAGTGAATCTGCAGGGGGCTTTTCTGAAGCTTTCTTT. Amino acids: CASSESAGGFSEAFF.

This clone showed up just once. The chain uses TRBV29-1 and TRBJ1-4; 7 bases fit TRBD1. The V and J ends lost 0 bases and 8 bases, in that order; junction bases with no gene match: 15. CDR3 size: 17 residues. Per the germline V gene, CDR1 is SQVTM and CDR2 is ANQGSEA. The CDR3 region has the DNA TGCAGCGTTGAAGATCTTCGGCAGGGGGGTAATCGAGAAAAACTGTTTTTT. This encodes CSVEDLRQGGNREKLFF.

This sequence joins TRBV18 and TRBJ2-3; D might be TRBD1 (5 bases). The CDR3 contains 17 residues. With 6 bases removed from V and 1 base from J, the gap between germline ends came to 20 bases. The germline gives CDR1 KGHSH, CDR2 LQKENI. The CDR3 loop reads CASSTLYEAGRTDTQYF. As DNA, the CDR3 is TGTGCCAGCTCGACCCTATATGAGGCAGGGCGCACAGATACGCAGTATTTT.

The chain carries TRBV2 and TRBJ2-7, with TRBD2 matching over 10 bases. The J call could be wrong; TRBJ2-1 is a better fit for the DNA end. Germline loops: CDR1 SNHLY, CDR2 FYNNEI. The CDR3 covers 14 residues. The CDR3, as DNA: TGTGCCAGCAGTGGGGCTCTAGCGGGAGTTGAGCAGTTCTTC. Translating gives CASSGALAGVEQFF.

The chain employs TRBV5-6 and TRBJ1-5; D is ambiguous. The germline gives CDR1 SGHDT, CDR2 YYEEEE. There are 13 residues in the CDR3. The ends were cut back, 1 base at V and 9 bases at J, with 11 bases in the middle. As DNA, the CDR3 is TGTGCCAGCAGCTTGTTTAAAGTTAGGCCCCAGCATTTT. This encodes CASSLFKVRPQHF.

This clone was found once. The chain uses TRBV10-2 and TRBJ2-2, with 7 bases that match TRBD2. Looked up from germline, CDR1 is WSHSY and CDR2 is SAAADI. The V and J ends lost 0 bases and 1 base, in that order; junction bases with no gene match: 2. The CDR3 spans 16 residues. The CDR3 DNA reads TGCGCCAGCAGTGAGTCCAGCGGGGTGAACACCGGGGAGCTGTTTTTT. Translated: CASSESSGVNTGELFF.

V usage is TRBV11-2 and J usage is TRBJ1-1, with D perhaps matching TRBD1 (5 bases). CDR1 and CDR2 from the germline V gene are SGHAT and FQNNGV. Between the trimmed V and J ends, which lost 5 bases and 11 bases, there was a span of 15 bases. The CDR3 runs to 12 residues. DNA of the CDR3: TGTGCCAGCAGCAATTTGGGGGAGAATGCTTTCTTT. It specifies CASSNLGENAFF.

V and J are TRBV28 and TRBJ2-7; no clear D gene. Germline V gene sequence: CDR1 MDHEN, CDR2 SYDVKM. The V gene lost 6 bases and the J gene lost 2 bases, with 5 bases spanning the gap. The CDR3 length is 11 residues. The CDR3 is CASRGAYEQYF. In DNA, the CDR3 is TGTGCCAGCAGGGGCGCCTACGAGCAGTACTTC.